This T cell receptor (beta chain) was identified in a study of PD-1 blockade in classical Hodgkin lymphoma. Findings and caveats of the study: Reasons behind the repertoire differences stay unclear, perhaps disease activity or earlier therapy.

Assay: immunoSEQ multiplex PCR; the TCRdb copy retains only in-frame clones and omits some. Among some 38,000 clones listed, around 80% were seen once. Every patient was affected by relapse after autologous stem cell transplantation, while exposure to brentuximab vedotin was not uniform. As for this clone: The antigen is unknown.

This CDR3 is 14 amino acids long. J lost 3 bases, V lost 2 bases, and 4 bases had no gene match. The V gene's germline CDR1 is SGHNT and CDR2 YYREEE (reference sequence). V usage is TRBV5-4 and J usage is TRBJ2-5, with 7 bases matching TRBD2. The receptor comes from a human donor with classical Hodgkin lymphoma. The sequenced sample was peripheral blood mononuclear cells (PBMCs), obtained at baseline. CDR3 sequence (DNA): TGTGCCAGCAGCTTAATCCTAGCGGAAGAGACCCAGTACTTC. It translates to CASSLILAEETQYF.